Below, 16 T cell receptor beta chains from the same sample are listed, as sequenced in a study of Ad26.COV2.S vaccination and SARS-CoV-2 variants. Assay: immunoSEQ multiplex PCR; the TCRdb copy retains only in-frame clones and omits some. Of roughly 380,000 clones listed, 92% are singletons. This material consisted of peripheral blood, taken after recovery from COVID-19. The receptors stem from a human donor who had recovered from COVID-19.

J is TRBJ2-6 and V is TRBV6-2 or TRBV6-3; D uncertain. The CDR3 has 17 amino acids. The V end was cut by 1 base, the J end by 0 bases, with 10 bases between. In germline, CDR1 is MNHEY, CDR2 SVGEGT. In DNA form, the CDR3 reads TGTGCCAGCAGTTACTTTTTAGCCTTCTCTGGGGCCAACGTCCTGACTTTC. This sequence encodes CASSYFLAFSGANVLTF.

The chain combines TRBV10-3 with TRBJ1-6, with 7 bases identical to TRBD1. After removal of 0 bases from V and 10 bases from J, the junction contained 6 bases not matched to a gene. The CDR3 runs 15 residues. The germline gives CDR1 ENHRY, CDR2 SYGVKD. CDR3 DNA: TGTGCCATCAGTGAGTCGACAGGGTCGGGATCACCCCTCCACTTT. This encodes CAISESTGSGSPLHF.

The chain couples TRBV3-1 (or the pseudogene TRBV3-2) to TRBJ2-7; either TRBD1 or TRBD2 may fit D (5 bases each). CDR1 LGHDT and CDR2 YNNKEL come from the germline V gene (reference sequence). Trimming pared 1 base from V and 6 bases from J, leaving 19 bases between. The CDR3 has 16 amino acids. The CDR3 reads CASSQVLQGPPSEQYF. For the CDR3, the DNA is TGTGCCAGCAGCCAAGTTCTTCAGGGACCTCCTTCCGAGCAGTACTTC.

V gene TRBV6-1 combines with J gene TRBJ2-3; no clear D. Trimming pared 3 bases from V and 1 base from J, leaving 5 bases between. The CDR3 is 13 residues long. Germline CDR1 reads MNHNS; CDR2 reads SASEGT. This CDR3 is CASSESGTDTQYF. The CDR3, as DNA: TGTGCCAGCAGTGAGTCGGGCACAGATACGCAGTATTTT.

This CDR3 is CASSDESWANYRGYTF. The CDR3 DNA reads as TGTGCCAGCAGCGATGAGAGCTGGGCGAATTATCGAGGCTACACCTTC. The chain carries TRBV7-9 and TRBJ1-2; unclear D gene. The CDR3 sequence is 16 residues long. Trimming cost V 5 bases and J 8 bases, with 24 bases left between them. Germline V gene data show CDR1 as SEHNR and CDR2 as FQNEAQ (reference sequence). Full variable domain (remainder filled in from reference TRBV7-9 and TRBJ1-2): DTGVSQNPRHKITKRGQNVTFRCDPISEHNRLYWYRQTLGQGPEFLTYFQNEAQLEKSRLLSDRFSAERPKGSFSTLEIQRTEQGDSAMYLCASSDESWANYRGYTFGSGTRLTVV.

The chain recombines TRBV7-3 with TRBJ2-3; D is unclear. The CDR3 runs to 18 residues. CDR1 SGHTA and CDR2 FQGTGA come from the germline V gene. The ends were cut back, 1 base at V and 1 base at J, with 18 bases in the middle. This CDR3 reads CASSLKGQVFGGTDTQYF. Here the CDR3 DNA reads TGTGCCAGCAGCTTAAAGGGTCAGGTTTTTGGAGGCACAGATACGCAGTATTTT.

This sequence joins TRBV2 and TRBJ2-7, with TRBD1 matching over 8 bases. The CDR3 consists of 14 residues. J lost 4 bases, V lost 4 bases, and 6 bases had no gene match. Germline V gene sequence: CDR1 SNHLY, CDR2 FYNNEI. The CDR3 coding sequence is TGTGCCAGCAGTGGGGCAGGGGGCTCTTACGAGCAGTACTTC. It codes for CASSGAGGSYEQYF.

The chain joins TRBV19 to TRBJ2-7, with 8 nucleotides matching TRBD1. Germline CDR1 reads LNHDA; CDR2 reads SQIVND (reference sequence). The CDR3 has 14 amino acids. Germline trimming cut 4 bases from V and 0 bases from J; bases unmatched to any gene: 2. The CDR3 nucleotides are TGTGCCAGTAGTAAGGACAGGGACTCCTACGAGCAGTACTTC. Its translation is CASSKDRDSYEQYF.

V usage is TRBV11-2 and J usage is TRBJ2-5; D gene ambiguous. The V gene lost 3 bases and the J gene lost 5 bases, with 13 bases spanning the gap. The CDR3 has 14 residues. Germline V CDR1 and CDR2: SGHAT, FQNNGV. CDR3 loop: CASSFQRSRETQYF. CDR3 nucleotide sequence: TGTGCCAGCAGCTTCCAGCGTAGTCGTGAGACCCAGTACTTC.

The V call is TRBV29-1, the J call TRBJ1-1; no clear D. Germline V gene lookup returns CDR1 SQVTM and CDR2 ANQGSEA. The CDR3 covers 12 residues. V was cut by 3 bases and J by 4 bases, with 9 bases left in between. CDR3 in amino acids: CSVEGWSTEAFF. The CDR3 nucleotides are TGCAGCGTTGAGGGTTGGAGCACTGAAGCTTTCTTT.

The chain joins TRBV28 to TRBJ1-2; D may be TRBD1 (6 bases). The CDR3 loop spans 14 amino acids. From germline, CDR1 is MDHEN and CDR2 SYDVKM. Trimming took off 4 bases at V and 2 bases at J, with 11 bases between the two ends. CDR3 loop: CASSSPGQNYGYTF. The CDR3 DNA is TGTGCCAGCAGTTCACCCGGACAGAACTATGGCTACACCTTC.

The V gene is TRBV4-3, the J gene TRBJ1-3; no clear D gene. CDR1 and CDR2 from the germline V gene are LGHNA and YSLEER. CDR3 length: 18 amino acids. Trimming cost V 0 bases and J 0 bases, with 15 bases left between them. In DNA, the CDR3 is TGCGCCAGCAGCCAAGATGCCCTCCCCATTTACTCTGGAAACACCATATATTTT. Residues: CASSQDALPIYSGNTIYF.

The chain couples TRBV6-5 to TRBJ2-7; weak D call: TRBD1 (6 bases). V was shortened by 6 bases and J by 3 bases, with 18 bases between the two germline ends. Germline CDR1 is MNHEY and CDR2 is SVGAGI. This CDR3 has 15 amino acids. CDR3 in amino acids: CASSLQDRPNYEQYF. In DNA, the CDR3 is TGTGCCAGCAGCCTCCAAGACAGGCCGAACTACGAGCAGTACTTC.

This chain connects TRBV19 to TRBJ1-5; 8 bases map to TRBD1. This CDR3 has 14 amino acids. Germline V CDR1 and CDR2: LNHDA, SQIVND (reference sequence). V trimming: 5 bases; J trimming: 7 bases; junction bases outside the gene matches: 7. The CDR3 DNA follows: TGTGCCAGTAGTCCCCGGACAGGGTCGCAGCCCCAGCATTTT. Its protein product is CASSPRTGSQPQHF. Together with reference TRBV19 and TRBJ1-5, the CDR3 gives the full variable domain: DGGITQSPKYLFRKEGQNVTLSCEQNLNHDAMYWYRQDPGQGLRLIYYSQIVNDFQKGDIAEGYSVSREKKESFPLTVTSAQKNPTAFYLCASSPRTGSQPQHFGDGTRLSIL.

The chain is built from TRBV6-6 and TRBJ1-5; D remains ambiguous. The CDR3 is 15 residues long. Trimming removed 5 bases at V and 2 bases at J, with 13 bases between. Germline assignment: CDR1 MNHNY and CDR2 SVGAGI (reference sequence). The CDR3 spells CASSPGEGGNQPQHF. In DNA, the CDR3 is TGTGCCAGCAGTCCCGGGGAAGGAGGCAATCAGCCCCAGCATTTT.

V and J are TRBV7-6 and TRBJ2-1, with a possible D match to TRBD2 (6 bases). Germline CDR1 reads SGHVS; CDR2 reads FNYEAQ. With 0 bases removed from V and 7 bases from J, the gap between germline ends came to 16 bases. The CDR3 spans 16 residues. The chain's CDR3 is CASSLAGLRTRNEQFF. The CDR3 DNA reads TGTGCCAGCAGCTTAGCTGGACTAAGGACGCGGAATGAGCAGTTCTTC.